Listed here are 2 T cell receptor beta chains from one sample, sequenced in a study of monozygotic twins with inflammatory bowel disease. From its re-call of the 5' RACE reads, TCRdb lists each CDR3 protein once, without DNA. The data include approximately 160,000 distinct CDR3 sequences; the top ten clones carry around 6.8%. The sequenced material came from blood. All receptors come from a human donor with ulcerative colitis or Crohn's disease, or a healthy co-twin of an affected twin (not recorded which).

CDR3 region: CASSPSQGAEDTQYF. The chain recombines TRBV18 with TRBJ2-3; TCRdb selects TRBD1, and the lack of DNA leaves this call unchecked. The germline V gene has CDR1 KGHSH and CDR2 LQKENI. The CDR3 spans 15 residues.

The CDR3 sequence: CASSQGRTGGYTF. The J gene is TRBJ1-2, the V gene TRBV14. The CDR3 covers 13 residues. From germline, CDR1 is SGHDN and CDR2 FVKESK.